This is a list of T cell receptor beta chains from one sample in a study of blood T cells in healthy people across ages. TCRdb re-called the 5' RACE reads through MiXCR, storing one row per CDR3 protein. The table lists about 1,600,000 distinct CDR3 sequences, 42% of them singletons, with roughly 7.9% in the top ten. The source material was blood. These receptors originate from a woman aged 18-29 years in good health. CDR3s include the opening cysteine and the closing phenylalanine or tryptophan. Fields, in order: clone size, V gene, J gene, D gene, CDR3 DNA, CDR3 protein. A D gene is named only where the DNA matches it firmly. Only part of the rows carry a size: once, few, many, or a class if the clone is expanded.

clone_size: -
v_call: TRBV28
j_call: TRBJ2-7
d_call: -
cdr3_nt: TGTGCCAGCAGTTCGTATCGGACAGCAACATCCTACGAGCAGTACTTC
cdr3_aa: CASSSYRTATSYEQYF

clone_size: -
v_call: TRBV20-1
j_call: TRBJ2-5
d_call: -
cdr3_nt: TGCAGTGCGATGAGGGGGTTCGGGGAGACCCAGTACTTC
cdr3_aa: CSAMRGFGETQYF

clone_size: few
v_call: TRBV25-1
j_call: TRBJ2-6
d_call: -
cdr3_nt: TGTGCCAGCAGCCCGGCGGGCGTCTCTGGGGCCAACGTCCTGACTTTC
cdr3_aa: CASSPAGVSGANVLTF

clone_size: few
v_call: TRBV24-1
j_call: TRBJ1-2
d_call: -
cdr3_nt: TGTGCCACCAGTGACTCAGACAGGGGCTACACCTTC
cdr3_aa: CATSDSDRGYTF

clone_size: -
v_call: TRBV3-1
j_call: TRBJ2-1
d_call: TRBD2
cdr3_nt: TGTGCCAGCAATCGGGGGGATTACAATGAGCAGTTCTTC
cdr3_aa: CASNRGDYNEQFF

clone_size: few
v_call: TRBV6-9
j_call: TRBJ2-1
d_call: -
cdr3_nt: TGTGCCAGCAGTTACTGGGGACCCTCCTACAATGAGCAGTTCTTC
cdr3_aa: CASSYWGPSYNEQFF

clone_size: -
v_call: TRBV29-1
j_call: TRBJ1-4
d_call: -
cdr3_nt: TGCAGCGTCGGGGGTCGGTTTGGGGAAAAACTGTTTTTT
cdr3_aa: CSVGGRFGEKLFF

clone_size: few
v_call: TRBV20-1
j_call: TRBJ2-3
d_call: TRBD2
cdr3_nt: TGCAGTGCCACCATTAGGGCGGGGGACTCTAGCACAGATACGCAGTATTTT
cdr3_aa: CSATIRAGDSSTDTQYF

clone_size: few
v_call: TRBV29-1
j_call: TRBJ1-2
d_call: -
cdr3_nt: TGCAGCGTTGGGACAGATACACTTGGCTACACCTTC
cdr3_aa: CSVGTDTLGYTF

clone_size: -
v_call: TRBV27
j_call: TRBJ2-1
d_call: TRBD2
cdr3_nt: TGTGCCAGCAGTATGGGACTAAGCTCCTACAATGAGCAGTTCTTC
cdr3_aa: CASSMGLSSYNEQFF

clone_size: -
v_call: TRBV3-1
j_call: TRBJ1-1
d_call: -
cdr3_nt: TGTGCCAGCAGCCTCGGGGGGGTTAGCGGCACTGAAGCTTTCTTT
cdr3_aa: CASSLGGVSGTEAFF

clone_size: -
v_call: TRBV27
j_call: TRBJ2-3
d_call: -
cdr3_nt: TGTGCCAGCAGTACTCCCCGGGAGACAGATACGCAGTATTTT
cdr3_aa: CASSTPRETDTQYF

clone_size: -
v_call: TRBV5-1
j_call: TRBJ2-3
d_call: -
cdr3_nt: TGCGCCAGCAGCCACTCTAGAGAAGCGCAGTATTTT
cdr3_aa: CASSHSREAQYF

clone_size: few
v_call: TRBV5-1
j_call: TRBJ2-3
d_call: TRBD2
cdr3_nt: TGCGCCAGCAGCCCTCGACTAGCGGGAGGGATGGATACGCAGTATTTT
cdr3_aa: CASSPRLAGGMDTQYF

clone_size: -
v_call: TRBV12-3/TRBV12-4
j_call: TRBJ1-2
d_call: TRBD1
cdr3_nt: TGTGCCAGCAGACCCGGACAGGGGGCGAGTGGGGACACCTTC
cdr3_aa: CASRPGQGASGDTF

clone_size: -
v_call: TRBV5-6
j_call: TRBJ2-2
d_call: -
cdr3_nt: TGTGCCAGCAGCTTGGTCTGGAGGAACACCGGGGAGCTGTTTTTT
cdr3_aa: CASSLVWRNTGELFF

clone_size: few
v_call: TRBV28
j_call: TRBJ2-7
d_call: -
cdr3_nt: TGTGCCAGCAGCCCTAGTAGCGTAATGGGGTACTTC
cdr3_aa: CASSPSSVMGYF

clone_size: -
v_call: TRBV7-6
j_call: TRBJ2-5
d_call: TRBD2
cdr3_nt: TGTGCCAGCAGCTGGAATAGCGGGGGGTCGGAGACCCAGTACTTC
cdr3_aa: CASSWNSGGSETQYF

clone_size: -
v_call: TRBV11-2
j_call: TRBJ2-3
d_call: TRBD2
cdr3_nt: TGTGCCAGCAGCACTAACAGACTAGCGGGGTCCGGAGATACGCAGTATTTT
cdr3_aa: CASSTNRLAGSGDTQYF

clone_size: -
v_call: TRBV6-1
j_call: TRBJ2-7
d_call: TRBD2
cdr3_nt: TGTGCCAGCAGTCCAATAACTAGCGGGAACTACGAGCAGTACTTC
cdr3_aa: CASSPITSGNYEQYF

clone_size: -
v_call: TRBV6-6
j_call: TRBJ2-3
d_call: -
cdr3_nt: TGTGCCAGCAGTTCTCCGGGATACACAGATACGCAGTATTTT
cdr3_aa: CASSSPGYTDTQYF

clone_size: few
v_call: TRBV10-3
j_call: TRBJ1-2
d_call: -
cdr3_nt: TGTGCCATCAGTGAGACCCCGGGCCTCAGTTCGGGCTATGGCTACACCTTC
cdr3_aa: CAISETPGLSSGYGYTF

clone_size: few
v_call: TRBV3-1
j_call: TRBJ1-5
d_call: -
cdr3_nt: TGTGCCAGCAGCCCATCCCGAGGAGGGGGGCACAATCAGCCCCAGCATTTT
cdr3_aa: CASSPSRGGGHNQPQHF

clone_size: few
v_call: TRBV7-2
j_call: TRBJ2-7
d_call: TRBD2
cdr3_nt: TGTGCCAGCAGGGTTAGCGGGCCCTCCTACGAGCAGTACTTC
cdr3_aa: CASRVSGPSYEQYF

clone_size: many
v_call: TRBV7-2
j_call: TRBJ2-7
d_call: TRBD2
cdr3_nt: TGCGCCAGCAGCTTGGAACTAGCGGGGGTCTACGAGCAGTACTTC
cdr3_aa: CASSLELAGVYEQYF

clone_size: few
v_call: TRBV12-3/TRBV12-4
j_call: TRBJ2-3
d_call: TRBD2
cdr3_nt: TGTGCCAGCAGTTTATTACTAGCGGGACGCACAGATACGCAGTATTTT
cdr3_aa: CASSLLLAGRTDTQYF

clone_size: -
v_call: TRBV29-1
j_call: TRBJ2-7
d_call: TRBD1
cdr3_nt: TGCAGCGTTGAGGACAGGGCGCACGAGCAGTACTTC
cdr3_aa: CSVEDRAHEQYF

clone_size: -
v_call: TRBV11-2
j_call: TRBJ2-7
d_call: -
cdr3_nt: TGTGCCAGCAGCTTAGCAGATTTGACCAATGTAGGGGAGCAGTACTTC
cdr3_aa: CASSLADLTNVGEQYF

clone_size: few
v_call: TRBV5-1
j_call: TRBJ2-5
d_call: -
cdr3_nt: TGCGCCAGCAGCCCGGATGCGGGGCTACAAGAGACCCAGTACTTC
cdr3_aa: CASSPDAGLQETQYF

clone_size: -
v_call: TRBV30
j_call: TRBJ1-2
d_call: TRBD1
cdr3_nt: TGTGCCTGGACCCGGACAGGGACGAACTATGGCTACACCTTC
cdr3_aa: CAWTRTGTNYGYTF

clone_size: few
v_call: TRBV4-1
j_call: TRBJ2-3
d_call: TRBD1
cdr3_nt: TGCGCCAGCAGCCTGACCGGGACAGGGGGTAGCACAGATACGCAGTATTTT
cdr3_aa: CASSLTGTGGSTDTQYF

clone_size: -
v_call: TRBV27
j_call: TRBJ1-1
d_call: TRBD1
cdr3_nt: TGTGCCAGCAGCTTGGGGACAGGGGTGTCGGCTGAAGCTTTCTTT
cdr3_aa: CASSLGTGVSAEAFF

clone_size: -
v_call: TRBV5-6
j_call: TRBJ1-5
d_call: -
cdr3_nt: TGTGCCAGCAGCCACTGGACCTCCCGGATACGCAATCAGCCCCAGCATTTT
cdr3_aa: CASSHWTSRIRNQPQHF

clone_size: few
v_call: TRBV10-3
j_call: TRBJ1-1
d_call: -
cdr3_nt: TGTGCCATCAGTGAGCGAGGGGGCACTGAAGCTTTCTTT
cdr3_aa: CAISERGGTEAFF

clone_size: -
v_call: TRBV2
j_call: TRBJ1-2
d_call: -
cdr3_nt: TGTGCCAGCAGTGAGGCCGGACAGAAAAACTATGGCTACACCTTC
cdr3_aa: CASSEAGQKNYGYTF

clone_size: -
v_call: TRBV20-1
j_call: TRBJ2-5
d_call: -
cdr3_nt: TGCAGTGCTAGAAAAAGCGAAACGCGAGAGACCCAGTACTTC
cdr3_aa: CSARKSETRETQYF

clone_size: -
v_call: TRBV10-3
j_call: TRBJ2-3
d_call: -
cdr3_nt: TGTGCCATCAGTGAGTCTAGCGGCACAGATACGCAGTATTTT
cdr3_aa: CAISESSGTDTQYF